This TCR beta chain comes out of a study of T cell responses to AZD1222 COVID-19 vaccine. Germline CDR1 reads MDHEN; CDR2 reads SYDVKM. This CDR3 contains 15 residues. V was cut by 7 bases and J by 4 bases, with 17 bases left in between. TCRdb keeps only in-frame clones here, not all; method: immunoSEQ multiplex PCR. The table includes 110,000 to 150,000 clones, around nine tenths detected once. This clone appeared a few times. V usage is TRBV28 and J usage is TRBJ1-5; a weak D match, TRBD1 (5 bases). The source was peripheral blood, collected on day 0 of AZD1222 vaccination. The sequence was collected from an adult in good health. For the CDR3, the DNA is TGTGCCAGCACCTCTGGGGGGGTCGGTAATCAGCCCCAGCATTTT. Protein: CASTSGGVGNQPQHF. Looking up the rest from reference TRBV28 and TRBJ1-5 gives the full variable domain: DVKVTQSSRYLVKRTGEKVFLECVQDMDHENMFWYRQDPGLGLRLIYFSYDVKMKEKGDIPEGYSVSREKKERFSLILESASTNQTSMYLCASTSGGVGNQPQHFGDGTRLSIL.